This T cell receptor beta chain originates from a study of cytomegalovirus exposure and HLA in healthy donors. Study findings and constraints: As was reported, the classifier diagnosed cytomegalovirus status with high specificity and sensitivity.

In its sample, this clone was seen many times. Its target is unknown. Sequenced by immunoSEQ multiplex PCR; TCRdb stores in-frame clones only, minus some. The sample has 95,000 to 150,000 clones, approximately 81% seen once. The CDR3 extends over 13 amino acids. This receptor was taken from a woman in her twenties or thirties in good health and CMV-seronegative. Sequencing was carried out using PBMCs. The V and J genes are TRBV7-5 and TRBJ1-2. TRBV7-5 is termed a pseudogene. This CDR3 is CARSLGPGYGYTF. The CDR3 DNA reads TGTGCCAGAAGCTTAGGACCGGGCTATGGCTACACCTTC.